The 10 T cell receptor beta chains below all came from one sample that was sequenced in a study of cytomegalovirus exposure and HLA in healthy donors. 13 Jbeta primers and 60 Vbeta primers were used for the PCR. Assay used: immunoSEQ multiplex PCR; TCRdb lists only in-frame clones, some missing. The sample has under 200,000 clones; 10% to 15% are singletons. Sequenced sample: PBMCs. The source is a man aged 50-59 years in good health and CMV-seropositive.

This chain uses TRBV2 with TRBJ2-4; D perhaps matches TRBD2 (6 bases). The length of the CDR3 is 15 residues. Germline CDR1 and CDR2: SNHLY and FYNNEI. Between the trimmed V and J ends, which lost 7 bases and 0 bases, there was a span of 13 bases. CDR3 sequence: CASKREREAKNIQYF. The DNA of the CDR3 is TGTGCCAGCAAACGGGAGAGGGAAGCCAAAAACATTCAGTACTTC.

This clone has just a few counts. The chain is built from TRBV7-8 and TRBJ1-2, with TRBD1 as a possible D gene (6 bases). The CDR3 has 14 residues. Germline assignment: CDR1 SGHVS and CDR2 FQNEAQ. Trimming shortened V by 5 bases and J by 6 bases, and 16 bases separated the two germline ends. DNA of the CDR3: TGTGCCAGCAGCCCTTCGACAGGCGCGCATGGCTACACCTTC. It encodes CASSPSTGAHGYTF.

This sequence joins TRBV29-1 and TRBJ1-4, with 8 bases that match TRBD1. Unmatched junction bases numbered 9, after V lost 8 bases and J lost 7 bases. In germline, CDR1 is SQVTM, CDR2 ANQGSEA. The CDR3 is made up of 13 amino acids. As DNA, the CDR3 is TGCAGCATCTTTCAGGGGGCTGGTGAAAAACTGTTTTTT. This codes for CSIFQGAGEKLFF. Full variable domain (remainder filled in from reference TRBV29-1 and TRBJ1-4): SAVISQKPSRDICQRGTSLTIQCQVDSQVTMMFWYRQQPGQSLTLIATANQGSEATYESGFVIDKFPISRPNLTFSTLTVSNMSPEDSSIYLCSIFQGAGEKLFFGSGTQLSVL.

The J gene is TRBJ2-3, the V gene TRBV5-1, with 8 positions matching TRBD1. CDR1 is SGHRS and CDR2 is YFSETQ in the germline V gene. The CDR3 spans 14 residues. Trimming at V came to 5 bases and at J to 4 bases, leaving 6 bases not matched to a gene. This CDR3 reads CASSTGQAPDTQYF. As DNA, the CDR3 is TGCGCCAGCAGTACGGGACAGGCACCAGATACGCAGTATTTT. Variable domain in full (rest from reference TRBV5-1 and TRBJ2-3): KAGVTQTPRYLIKTRGQQVTLSCSPISGHRSVSWYQQTPGQGLQFLFEYFSETQRNKGNFPGRFSGRQFSNSRSEMNVSTLELGDSALYLCASSTGQAPDTQYFGPGTRLTVL.

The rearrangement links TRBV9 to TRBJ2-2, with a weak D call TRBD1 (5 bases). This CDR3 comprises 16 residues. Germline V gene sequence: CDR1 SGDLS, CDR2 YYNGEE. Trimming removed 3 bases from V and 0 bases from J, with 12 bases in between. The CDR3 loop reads CASSATAGTNTGELFF. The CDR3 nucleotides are TGTGCCAGCAGCGCCACAGCAGGGACGAACACCGGGGAGCTGTTTTTT.

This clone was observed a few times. The CDR3 DNA reads as TGTGCCAGCAGCTTGGGGCAGGGGGCGCTTATCTATGGCTACACCTTC. Residues: CASSLGQGALIYGYTF. The rearrangement joins TRBV5-4 to TRBJ1-2; TRBD1 agrees at 8 bases. V shed 0 bases and J 4 bases; nucleotides not matched to a gene: 8. This CDR3 region has 16 residues. The germline CDR1 and CDR2 sequences are SGHNT and YYREEE (reference sequence).

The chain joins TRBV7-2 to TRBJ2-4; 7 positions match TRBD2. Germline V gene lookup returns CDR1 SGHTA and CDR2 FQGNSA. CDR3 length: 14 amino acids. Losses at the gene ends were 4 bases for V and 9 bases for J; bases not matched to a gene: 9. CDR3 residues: CASSSPRLAGIQYF. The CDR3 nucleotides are TGTGCCAGCAGCTCCCCCCGACTAGCAGGCATTCAGTACTTC.

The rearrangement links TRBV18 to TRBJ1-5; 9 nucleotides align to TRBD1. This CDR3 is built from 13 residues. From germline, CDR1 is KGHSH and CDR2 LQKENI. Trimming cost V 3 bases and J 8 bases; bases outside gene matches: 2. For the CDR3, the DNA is TGTGCCAGCTCACCGGGACAGGGTGAGCCCCAGCATTTT. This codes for CASSPGQGEPQHF.

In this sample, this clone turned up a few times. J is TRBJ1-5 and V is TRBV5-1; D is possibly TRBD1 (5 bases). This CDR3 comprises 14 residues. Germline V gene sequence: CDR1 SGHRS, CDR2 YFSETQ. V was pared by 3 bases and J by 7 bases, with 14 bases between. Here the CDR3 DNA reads TGCGCCAGCAGCTGGGGCCCGGGGGGACAGCCCCAGCATTTT. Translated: CASSWGPGGQPQHF.

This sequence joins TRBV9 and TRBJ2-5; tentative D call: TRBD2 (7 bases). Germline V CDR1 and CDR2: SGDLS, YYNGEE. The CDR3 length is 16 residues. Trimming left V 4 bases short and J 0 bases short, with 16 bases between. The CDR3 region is CASSPEGGGHQETQYF. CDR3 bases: TGTGCCAGCAGCCCCGAGGGGGGGGGTCACCAAGAGACCCAGTACTTC. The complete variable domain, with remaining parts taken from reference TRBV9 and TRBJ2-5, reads DSGVTQTPKHLITATGQRVTLRCSPRSGDLSVYWYQQSLDQGLQFLIQYYNGEERAKGNILERFSAQQFPDLHSELNLSSLELGDSALYFCASSPEGGGHQETQYFGPGTRLLVL.